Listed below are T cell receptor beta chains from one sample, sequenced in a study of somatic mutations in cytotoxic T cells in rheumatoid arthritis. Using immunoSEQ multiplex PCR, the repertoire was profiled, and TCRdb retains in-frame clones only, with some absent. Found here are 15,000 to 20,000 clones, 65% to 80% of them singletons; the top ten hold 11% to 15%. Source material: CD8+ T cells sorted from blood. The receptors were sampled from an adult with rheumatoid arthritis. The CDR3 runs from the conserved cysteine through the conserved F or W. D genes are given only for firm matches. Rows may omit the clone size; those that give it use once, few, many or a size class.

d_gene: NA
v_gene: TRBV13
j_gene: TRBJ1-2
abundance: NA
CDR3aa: CASSDAGGHYGYTF
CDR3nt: TGTGCCAGCAGCGACGCCGGCGGACACTATGGCTACACCTTC

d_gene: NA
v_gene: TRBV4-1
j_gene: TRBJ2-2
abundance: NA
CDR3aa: CASSQVARDTGELFF
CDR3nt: TGCGCCAGCAGCCAAGTCGCCAGGGACACCGGGGAGCTGTTTTTT

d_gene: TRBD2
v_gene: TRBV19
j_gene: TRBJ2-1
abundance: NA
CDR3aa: CATSGGVSYNEQFF
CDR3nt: TGTGCCACTAGCGGGGGCGTCTCCTACAATGAGCAGTTCTTC

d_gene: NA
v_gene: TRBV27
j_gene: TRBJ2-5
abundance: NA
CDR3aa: CASSLFGGASNQETQYF
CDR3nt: TGTGCCAGCAGTTTATTCGGGGGCGCGAGCAACCAAGAGACCCAGTACTTC

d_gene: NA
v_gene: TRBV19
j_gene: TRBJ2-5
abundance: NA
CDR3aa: CASSIIIGETQYF
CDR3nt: TGTGCCAGTAGTATAATAATAGGGGAGACCCAGTACTTC

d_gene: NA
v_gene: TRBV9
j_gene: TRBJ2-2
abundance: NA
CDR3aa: CASTGGGGRTGELFF
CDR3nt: TGTGCCAGCACGGGCGGGGGCGGGCGCACCGGGGAGCTGTTTTTT

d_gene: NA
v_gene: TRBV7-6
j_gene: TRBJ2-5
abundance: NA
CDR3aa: CASSPLLAEQETQYF
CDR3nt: TGTGCCAGCAGCCCCCTTTTAGCGGAGCAAGAGACCCAGTACTTC

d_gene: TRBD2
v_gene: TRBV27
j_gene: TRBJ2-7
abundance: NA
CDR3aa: CASSFGASGLYEQYF
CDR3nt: TGTGCCAGCAGTTTCGGGGCTAGCGGGTTGTACGAGCAGTACTTC

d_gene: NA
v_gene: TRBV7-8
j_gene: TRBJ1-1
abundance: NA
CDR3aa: CASSPHPHLFRTADTEAFF
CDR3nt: TGTGCCAGCAGCCCCCACCCACATCTTTTCCGGACCGCAGACACTGAAGCTTTCTTT

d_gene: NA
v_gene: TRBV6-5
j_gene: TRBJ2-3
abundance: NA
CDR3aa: CASSYSGESTDTQYF
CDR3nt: TGTGCCAGCAGTTACTCAGGGGAGAGCACAGATACGCAGTATTTT

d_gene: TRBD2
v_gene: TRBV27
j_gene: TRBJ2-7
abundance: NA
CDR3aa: CASASGGYEQYF
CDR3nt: TGTGCCAGCGCCTCGGGGGGCTACGAGCAGTACTTC

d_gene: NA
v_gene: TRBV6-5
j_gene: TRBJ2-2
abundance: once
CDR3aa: CASSYSWQGGTGELFF
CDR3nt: TGTGCCAGCAGTTACTCGTGGCAGGGTGGCACCGGGGAGCTGTTTTTT

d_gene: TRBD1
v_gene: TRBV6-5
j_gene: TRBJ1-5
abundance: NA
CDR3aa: CASSYTGQGTQPQHF
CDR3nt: TGTGCCAGCAGTTACACGGGACAGGGGACCCAGCCCCAGCATTTT

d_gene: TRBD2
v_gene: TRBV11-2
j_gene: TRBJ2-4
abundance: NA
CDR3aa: CASSIAGTSGSKNIQYF
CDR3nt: TGTGCCAGCAGCATTGCCGGGACTAGCGGGTCCAAAAACATTCAGTACTTC

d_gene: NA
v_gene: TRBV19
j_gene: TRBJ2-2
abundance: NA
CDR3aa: CASSSTGELFF
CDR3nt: TGTGCCAGTAGCAGCACCGGGGAGCTGTTTTTT